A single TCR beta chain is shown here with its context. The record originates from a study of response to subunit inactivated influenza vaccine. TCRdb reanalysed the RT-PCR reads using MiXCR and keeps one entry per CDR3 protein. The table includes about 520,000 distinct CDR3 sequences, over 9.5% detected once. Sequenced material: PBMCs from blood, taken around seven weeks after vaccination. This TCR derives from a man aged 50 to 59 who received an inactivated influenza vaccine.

In DNA, the CDR3 is TGTGCCAGCAGCCCCGGTGTAGGGGTTCGCACAGATACGCAGTATTTT. Amino acid sequence: CASSPGVGVRTDTQYF. The chain joins TRBV5-6 to TRBJ2-3; a possible D gene is TRBD1 (5 bases). The V and J ends lost 4 bases and 1 base respectively, with 16 bases between them. Germline V gene sequence: CDR1 SGHDT, CDR2 YYEEEE. This CDR3 region has 16 residues. The full variable domain, completed using reference TRBV5-6 and TRBJ2-3, is DAGVTQSPTHLIKTRGQQVTLRCSPKSGHDTVSWYQQALGQGPQFIFQYYEEEERQRGNFPDRFSGHQFPNYSSELNVNALLLGDSALYLCASSPGVGVRTDTQYFGPGTRLTVL.